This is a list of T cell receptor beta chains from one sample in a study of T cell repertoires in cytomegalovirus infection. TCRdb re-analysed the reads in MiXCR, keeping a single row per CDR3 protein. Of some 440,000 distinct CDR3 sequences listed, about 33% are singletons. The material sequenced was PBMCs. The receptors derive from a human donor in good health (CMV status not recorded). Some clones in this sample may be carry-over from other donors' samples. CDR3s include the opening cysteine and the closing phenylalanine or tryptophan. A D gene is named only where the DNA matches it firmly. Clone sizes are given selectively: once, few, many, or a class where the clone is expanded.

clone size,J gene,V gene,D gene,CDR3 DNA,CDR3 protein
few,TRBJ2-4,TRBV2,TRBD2,TGTGCCAGCAGTGATCGTGGAGCTAGCGGGGGGGCTTCCAAAAACATTCAGTACTTC,CASSDRGASGGASKNIQYF
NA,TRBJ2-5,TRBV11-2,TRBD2,TGTGCCAGCAGCTTAGGACTAGCGTTGGGGCAAGAGACCCAGTACTTC,CASSLGLALGQETQYF
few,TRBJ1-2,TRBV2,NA,TGTGCCAGCAGCCGGGACCCTACCCCCTCATATGGCTACACCTTC,CASSRDPTPSYGYTF
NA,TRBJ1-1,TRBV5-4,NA,TGTGCCAGCAGCTTTCCGGGACCCAACACTGAAGCTTTCTTT,CASSFPGPNTEAFF
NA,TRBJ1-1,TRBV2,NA,TGTGCCATCCGCCCCCGGGCAGGGAACACTGAAGCTTTCTTT,CAIRPRAGNTEAFF
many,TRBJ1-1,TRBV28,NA,TGTGCCAGCAGGGAGTTAGGAAGGACTGAAGCTTTCTTT,CASRELGRTEAFF
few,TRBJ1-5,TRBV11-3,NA,TGTGCCAGCGTCATGACGGTAGGCTCTAGCAATCAGCCCCAGCATTTT,CASVMTVGSSNQPQHF
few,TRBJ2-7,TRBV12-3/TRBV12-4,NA,TGTGCCAGCAGTCCCCCAGGCCCCGGGCGGGAGCAGTACTTC,CASSPPGPGREQYF
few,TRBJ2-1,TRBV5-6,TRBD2,TGTGCCAGCAGCTTGAGCGGGGGGGCCCCTGGCAATGAGCAGTTCTTC,CASSLSGGAPGNEQFF
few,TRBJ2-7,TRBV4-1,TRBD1,TGCGCCAGCAGCCAAGTCAGGACAGGGCGTGAGCAGTACTTC,CASSQVRTGREQYF
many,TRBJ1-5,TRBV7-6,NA,TGTGCCAGCAGCTTATACAGGGACCCCAATCAGCCCCAGCATTTT,CASSLYRDPNQPQHF
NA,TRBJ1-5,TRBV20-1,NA,TGCAGTGCTAGAGGGCAGGGGTTGCGCAGTCAGCCCCAGCATTTT,CSARGQGLRSQPQHF
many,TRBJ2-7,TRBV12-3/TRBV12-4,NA,TGTGCCAGCAGCCTCCATTCTGTGACAGGCGGAAACTCCTACGAGCAGTACTTC,CASSLHSVTGGNSYEQYF
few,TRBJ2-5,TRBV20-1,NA,TGCAGTGCTAGATCACCCCCGGCAGGCCAAGAGACCCAGTACTTC,CSARSPPAGQETQYF
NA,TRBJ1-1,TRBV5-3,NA,TGTGCCAGCAGCTTGGGAATTGGCGGGAACACTGAAGCTTTCTTT,CASSLGIGGNTEAFF
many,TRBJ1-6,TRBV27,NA,TGTGCCAGCAGCTCACAGGGAGATAATTCACCCCTCCACTTT,CASSSQGDNSPLHF
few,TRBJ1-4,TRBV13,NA,TGTGCCAGCAGCCCGTTGCGAAGGCAGAGAGGAGAAAAACTGTTTTTT,CASSPLRRQRGEKLFF
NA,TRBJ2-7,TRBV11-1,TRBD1,TGTGCCAGCAGCTCAACAGGGGTGGGGCAGTACTTC,CASSSTGVGQYF
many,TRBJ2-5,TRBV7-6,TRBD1,TGTGCCAGCAGTCCGGGACAGGTCAAAGAGACCCAGTACTTC,CASSPGQVKETQYF
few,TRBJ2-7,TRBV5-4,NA,TGTGCCAGCAGCCCGGACTCTGGACAGCGAGCAAACTCCTACGAGCAGTACTTC,CASSPDSGQRANSYEQYF
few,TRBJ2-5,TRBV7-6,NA,TGTGCCAGCAGTTCGACCCCCCAAGAGACCCAGTACTTC,CASSSTPQETQYF
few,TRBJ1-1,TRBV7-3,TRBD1,TGTGCCAGCAGCATAACAGGGGGCGGCTATAACACTGAAGCTTTCTTT,CASSITGGGYNTEAFF
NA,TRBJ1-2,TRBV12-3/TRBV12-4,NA,TGTGCCAGCAGTTGGGCAGTACCTAACTATGGCTACACCTTC,CASSWAVPNYGYTF
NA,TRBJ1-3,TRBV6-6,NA,TGTGCCAGCAGACGGGAGGGCACAGCCTCTGGAAACACCATATATTTT,CASRREGTASGNTIYF
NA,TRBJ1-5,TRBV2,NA,TGTGCCAGCAGAGATAGCAGGGGAAGACAGCCCCAGCATTTT,CASRDSRGRQPQHF